A single sample is the source of the 25 T cell receptor beta chains below, sequenced in a study of identical twins' blood T cells. TCRdb re-called the 5' RACE reads with MiXCR, one entry per CDR3 protein. The sample contains 300,000 to 450,000 distinct CDR3 sequences, around 30% of which appear only once. Sequencing was done on a sample of PBMCs. The receptors derive from a woman aged 18 to 50 in good health.

The sample holds a few counts of this clonotype. The chain joins TRBV5-1 to TRBJ1-4, with D possibly matching TRBD1 (6 bases). Trimming took 0 bases from V and 8 from J, leaving 14 bases between them. The CDR3 has 15 residues. In germline, CDR1 is SGHRS, CDR2 YFSETQ. The CDR3 spells CASSLVGTGKEKLFF. DNA of the CDR3: TGCGCCAGCAGCTTGGTCGGTACAGGGAAGGAAAAACTGTTTTTT.

This clonotype showed up just a few times. The genes are TRBV20-1 and TRBJ2-7, with 7 bases lining up with TRBD1. Germline V CDR1 and CDR2: DFQATT, SNEGSKA (reference sequence). This CDR3 is 14 amino acids long. The J segment lost 0 bases and the V segment lost 1 base, leaving 3 bases of the junction unmatched. The DNA for the CDR3 is TGCAGTGCTAGAGGGTCAGGGGGCTCCTACGAGCAGTACTTC. Protein product: CSARGSGGSYEQYF.

This clonotype was recorded a few times. This chain joins TRBV29-1 and TRBJ1-5; D gene uncertain. The V end was cut by 4 bases, the J end by 4 bases, with 8 bases between. Germline CDR1 reads SQVTM; CDR2 reads ANQGSEA. The CDR3 consists of 12 residues. CDR3 bases: TGCAGCGTTGGAGTGGCAAATCAGCCCCAGCATTTT. It encodes CSVGVANQPQHF. Full variable domain (rest looked up from reference TRBV29-1 and TRBJ1-5): SAVISQKPSRDICQRGTSLTIQCQVDSQVTMMFWYRQQPGQSLTLIATANQGSEATYESGFVIDKFPISRPNLTFSTLTVSNMSPEDSSIYLCSVGVANQPQHFGDGTRLSIL.

This clonotype has just a few counts. The chain uses TRBV7-3 and TRBJ1-1; possible D gene TRBD1, 6 bases. The ends were cut back, 5 bases at V and 4 bases at J, with 14 bases in the middle. The CDR3 extends over 14 amino acids. The germline gives CDR1 SGHTA, CDR2 FQGTGA. The CDR3 sequence: CASSATGSSTEAFF. CDR3 sequence (DNA): TGTGCCAGCAGCGCAACAGGGTCTAGCACTGAAGCTTTCTTT.

As for this clonotype: Compared with germline, one end of the junction differs, possibly owing to a read error. The chain carries TRBV19 and TRBJ2-7; TRBD2 aligns across 10 bases. In germline, CDR1 is LNHDA, CDR2 SQIVND (reference sequence). The CDR3 is 14 residues long. The chain's CDR3 is CAISAGLADYEQYF. The CDR3 coding sequence is TGTGCCATTAGTGCCGGACTAGCGGATTACGAGCAGTACTTC.

The chain carries TRBV29-1 and TRBJ2-3, with D perhaps TRBD1 (5 bases). V was trimmed by 3 bases and J by 1 base, leaving 11 bases between them. This CDR3 comprises 14 residues. In germline, CDR1 is SQVTM, CDR2 ANQGSEA. CDR3 nucleotide sequence: TGCAGCGTTGATAGGGGTATCGGCACAGATACGCAGTATTTT. This encodes CSVDRGIGTDTQYF.

This clonotype was recorded once. The junction and the germline gene differ at one end; a read error may be behind it. The rearrangement links TRBV12-3 or TRBV12-4 to TRBJ2-1; 8 bases map to TRBD1. The CDR3 has 15 amino acids. The CDR3 loop is CAGSSRQGPYNEQFF. The DNA for the CDR3 is TGTGCCGGCAGTTCGAGACAGGGGCCATACAATGAGCAGTTCTTC.

In this sample, this clonotype turned up a few times. The chain combines TRBV11-2 with TRBJ2-3; D is ambiguous. V was shortened by 3 bases and J by 2 bases, with 9 bases between the two germline ends. The CDR3 totals 14 residues. Germline assignment: CDR1 SGHAT and CDR2 FQNNGV. CDR3 sequence reads: CASSFSAITDTQYF. For the CDR3, the DNA is TGTGCCAGCAGCTTCTCCGCCATCACAGATACGCAGTATTTT.

This clonotype was picked up many times. This chain links TRBV7-2 with TRBJ2-7; tentatively, D is TRBD2 (5 bases). The ends were cut back, 5 bases at V and 0 bases at J, with 11 bases in the middle. This CDR3 has 14 amino acids. The V gene's germline CDR1 is SGHTA and CDR2 FQGNSA. The CDR3 nucleotides read TGTGCCAGCAGCCCAGCCGGGAACTCCTACGAGCAGTACTTC. It specifies CASSPAGNSYEQYF. Supplemented by reference TRBV7-2 and TRBJ2-7, the full variable domain reads GAGVSQSPSNKVTEKGKDVELRCDPISGHTALYWYRQSLGQGLEFLIYFQGNSAPDKSGLPSDRFSAERTGGSVSTLTIQRTQQEDSAVYLCASSPAGNSYEQYFGPGTRLTVT.

A note on this clonotype: At one boundary the junction diverges from the germline segment, which might be a read error. J is TRBJ2-1 and V is TRBV7-7; 7 bases fit TRBD1. Germline CDR1 and CDR2: SSHAT and FNYEAQ (reference sequence). The CDR3 sequence is 13 residues long. The CDR3 spells CASSPDRSNEQFF. The CDR3 region has the DNA TGTGCTAGCAGCCCGGACAGGAGCAATGAGCAGTTCTTC.

The chain uses TRBV10-1 and TRBJ2-1, with 11 bases aligning to TRBD2. Germline CDR1 WNHNN, CDR2 SYGVQD (reference sequence). The CDR3 consists of 18 residues. Trimming at V came to 5 bases and at J to 0 bases, leaving 9 bases not matched to a gene. This CDR3 reads CASSSGLAVLYSYNEQFF. The CDR3 DNA reads as TGCGCCAGCAGTTCGGGACTAGCGGTACTCTACTCCTACAATGAGCAGTTCTTC.

This clonotype was seen only a few times. This rearrangement joins TRBV2 to TRBJ2-3; 10 bases match TRBD1. CDR3 length: 14 amino acids. Germline V gene lookup returns CDR1 SNHLY and CDR2 FYNNEI. J was trimmed by 2 bases and V by 8 bases; bases with no gene match: 4. CDR3 DNA: TGTGCCAGCCGGACAGGGGGTTTCACAGATACGCAGTATTTT. This translates into CASRTGGFTDTQYF.

V usage is TRBV2 and J usage is TRBJ1-4; TRBD1 is a possible D gene (5 bases). The CDR3 has 13 residues. With 10 bases removed from V and 2 bases from J, the gap between germline ends came to 11 bases. Germline loops: CDR1 SNHLY, CDR2 FYNNEI. CDR3 sequence: CATIRDTNEKLFF. CDR3 nucleotides: TGTGCCACCATCCGGGACACTAATGAAAAACTGTTTTTT.

This clonotype was detected ten times or more. J is TRBJ2-1 and V is TRBV12-3 or TRBV12-4; 8 nucleotides match TRBD2. Unmatched junction bases numbered 6, after V lost 1 base and J lost 10 bases. There are 14 residues in the CDR3. The CDR3 here is CASSLGVGRAEQFF. CDR3 DNA sequence: TGTGCCAGCAGTTTAGGGGTCGGGAGGGCCGAGCAGTTCTTC.

This clonotype came up many times. The rearrangement uses TRBV29-1 and TRBJ1-2, with 8 bases aligning to TRBD1. Trimming took 6 bases from V and 2 from J; bases not matched to a gene: 14. This CDR3 region has 16 residues. The germline V gene encodes CDR1 SQVTM and CDR2 ANQGSEA. CDR3: CSVRHGQGVGNYGYTF. Written as DNA, the CDR3 is TGCAGCGTCCGGCACGGACAGGGCGTAGGCAACTATGGCTACACCTTC.

The genes are TRBV12-3 or TRBV12-4 and TRBJ1-1, with 7 bases identical to TRBD1. This CDR3 has 16 amino acids. The V segment lost 5 bases and the J segment 4 bases; nucleotides outside the gene matches: 13. DNA of the CDR3: TGTGCCAGCAGTCAAACCCTGACAGGGTGGTTCACTGAAGCTTTCTTT. This gives the protein CASSQTLTGWFTEAFF.

Regarding this clonotype: This clone may be a read error of a much larger clone one base away. The CDR3 sequence: CASGYSGQYNYGYTF. As DNA, the CDR3 is TGTGCCAGCGGTTACTCGGGGCAGTATAACTATGGCTACACCTTC. The gene calls are TRBV6-5 and TRBJ1-2; D is perhaps TRBD1 (5 bases). The CDR3 loop spans 15 amino acids. CDR1 MNHEY and CDR2 SVGAGI come from the germline V gene.

This clonotype was seen more than once but under ten times. The chain couples TRBV3-1 to TRBJ1-4; possible D gene TRBD1, 6 bases. Per germline, CDR1 LGHDT and CDR2 YNNKEL (reference sequence). With 4 bases removed from V and 4 bases from J, the gap between germline ends came to 16 bases. The CDR3 runs to 16 residues. The CDR3, as DNA: TGTGCCAGCAGCCGAGGAGGGGGGGGAATTAATGAAAAACTGTTTTTT. Protein sequence: CASSRGGGGINEKLFF.

This clonotype has only a few counts. The gene calls are TRBV20-1 and TRBJ1-2; tentative D call: TRBD1 (6 bases). Germline V gives CDR1 DFQATT, CDR2 SNEGSKA (reference sequence). The CDR3 runs 16 residues. Trimming took off 0 bases at V and 5 bases at J, with 19 bases between the two ends. CDR3 sequence reads: CSARERTVLREYGYTF. The CDR3, as DNA: TGCAGTGCTAGAGAAAGGACAGTCCTTCGGGAGTATGGCTACACCTTC.

The V gene is TRBV28, the J gene TRBJ1-4, with a weak D call TRBD1 (6 bases). This CDR3 is built from 16 residues. V shed 4 bases and J shed 3 bases, with 15 bases lying between them. The germline gives CDR1 MDHEN, CDR2 SYDVKM. CDR3 DNA: TGTGCCAGCAGTTCAGGACAGTCTTCGGCTAATGAAAAACTGTTTTTT. Its protein is CASSSGQSSANEKLFF.

This clonotype was seen more than once but under ten times. This chain uses TRBV4-3 with TRBJ2-7; 8 bases are shared with TRBD2. CDR3 length equals 16 residues. Unmatched junction bases numbered 4, after V lost 0 bases and J lost 0 bases. The germline V gene encodes CDR1 LGHNA and CDR2 YSLEER. CDR3 nucleotides: TGCGCCAGCAGCCAAGACAAGCGGGGGTACTCCTACGAGCAGTACTTC. It codes for CASSQDKRGYSYEQYF.

The table lists this clonotype with a few counts. The chain joins TRBV10-3 to TRBJ1-4; D remains unclear. V was shortened by 4 bases and J by 7 bases, with 10 bases between the two germline ends. The CDR3 runs to 13 residues. The germline V gene has CDR1 ENHRY and CDR2 SYGVKD. This chain's CDR3 is CAISVNPGEKLFF. The CDR3 nucleotides are TGTGCCATCAGTGTTAACCCCGGTGAAAAACTGTTTTTT.

The sample holds a few counts of this clonotype. Without the conserved terminal phenylalanine or tryptophan, this CDR3 likely stems from a read error. This chain links TRBV14 with TRBJ1-2; D unresolved. Trimming took 3 bases from V and 8 from J, leaving 13 bases between them. CDR3 length: 13 residues. In germline, CDR1 is SGHDN, CDR2 FVKESK. The CDR3 DNA is TGTGCCAGCAGCCATCACAGATATGAGGGCTACACCCTC. Residues: CASSHHRYEGYTL.

In its sample, this clonotype was seen many times. The gene calls are TRBV7-6 and TRBJ1-1, with D uncertain. Germline V CDR1 and CDR2: SGHVS, FNYEAQ. The CDR3 is 14 residues long. The V and J ends lost 3 bases and 1 base respectively, with 9 bases between them. CDR3 in DNA: TGTGCCAGCAGCTTCCCCCCCGGGAACACTGAAGCTTTCTTT. Its translation: CASSFPPGNTEAFF.

This clonotype has ten or more counts. The J gene is TRBJ1-1, the V gene TRBV20-1; perhaps TRBD1 as D (5 bases). This CDR3 is built from 15 residues. Per the germline V gene, CDR1 is DFQATT and CDR2 is SNEGSKA (reference sequence). The V end lost 0 bases, the J end lost 4 bases, and 15 bases lay between the germline ends. The CDR3 nucleotides read TGCAGTGCTAGAGATCGTATTTTGGGGGGCACTGAAGCTTTCTTT. Amino acid sequence: CSARDRILGGTEAFF.